A single sample is the source of the 2 T cell receptor beta chains below, sequenced in a study of blood T cells in healthy people across ages. Alongside a J-beta primer mix, a sample-barcoded 5' primer served in a second PCR lasting roughly 7 to 12 cycles. A single record per CDR3 protein comes from TCRdb applying MiXCR to the 5' RACE reads. The sample yields 790,000 or so distinct CDR3 sequences, 46% seen once. Specimen: blood. These receptors all stem from an elderly man in good health.

About this clonotype itself: One base away lies a much larger clone, so this may be a sequencing read error. The rearrangement uses TRBV2 and TRBJ2-1; D gene unclear. Germline V gene lookup returns CDR1 SNHLY and CDR2 FYNNEI. CDR3 length: 13 residues. Trimming removed 6 bases from V and 6 bases from J, with 12 bases in between. CDR3 residues: CASSRAVFNEQFF. CDR3 in DNA: TGTGCCAGCAGCCGGGCTGTTTTCAATGAGCAGTTCTTC.

This clonotype was picked up one time. V and J are TRBV10-3 and TRBJ2-1; no definite D call. This CDR3 is built from 15 residues. V was cut by 3 bases and J by 3 bases, with 12 bases left in between. The germline gives CDR1 ENHRY, CDR2 SYGVKD. The CDR3: CAISDLLENYNEQFF. The CDR3, as DNA: TGTGCCATCAGTGATCTGCTAGAGAACTACAATGAGCAGTTCTTC.